The 20 T cell receptor beta chains reported below all come from one sample, sequenced in a study of T cell repertoires in cytomegalovirus infection. TCRdb called the reads again in MiXCR, with one record for every CDR3 protein. The table lists 150,000 to 200,000 distinct CDR3 sequences, over 13% of them singletons, with over 25% in the top ten. The sequenced sample was PBMCs. Receptors were obtained from a human donor in good health (CMV status not recorded). Some clones in this sample may be carry-over from other donors' samples.

The V gene is TRBV7-9, the J gene TRBJ2-7; TRBD2 matches 11 bases. After removal of 6 bases from V and 2 bases from J, the junction contained 9 bases not matched to a gene. Germline V lookup: CDR1 SEHNR, CDR2 FQNEAQ (reference sequence). The CDR3 has 16 amino acids. The CDR3: CASSPTTSGAPYEQYF. As DNA, the CDR3 is TGTGCCAGCAGTCCGACGACTAGCGGGGCCCCCTACGAGCAGTACTTC.

This clonotype has at least ten counts. CDR3 coding DNA: TGTGCCAGCAGTTTAAGGACAGGGGGCATCAACGAGCAGTACTTC. It yields the protein CASSLRTGGINEQYF. The chain uses TRBV28 and TRBJ2-7; 11 positions agree with TRBD1. Germline values: CDR1 MDHEN, CDR2 SYDVKM. Germline trimming cut 2 bases from V and 5 bases from J; bases unmatched to any gene: 5. The CDR3 is 15 residues long.

In its sample, this clonotype was seen a few times. In DNA form, the CDR3 reads TGTGCCAGCAGCCAAGAGGGGCTAGCGGACTTCACAGATACGCAGTATTTT. Residues: CASSQEGLADFTDTQYF. The gene calls are TRBV3-1 and TRBJ2-3, with TRBD2 identical over 7 bases. The CDR3 totals 17 residues. J gave up 2 bases and V 0 bases, and 8 bases lay outside the gene matches. CDR1 and CDR2 from the germline V gene are LGHDT and YNNKEL (reference sequence).

This clonotype was counted ten times or more. The CDR3 region is CASSEAGVGYNEQFF. In nucleotides, the CDR3 is TGTGCCAGCAGTGAAGCGGGAGTGGGATACAATGAGCAGTTCTTC. V and J are TRBV5-4 and TRBJ2-1; the match to TRBD2 covers 8 bases. Germline V gene sequence: CDR1 SGHNT, CDR2 YYREEE (reference sequence). The trim removed 5 bases at V and 4 bases at J, leaving 8 bases unmatched. The CDR3 has 15 residues.

This clonotype was counted at least ten times. V and J are TRBV19 and TRBJ1-1; possibly TRBD1 for D (6 bases). Germline-derived CDR1 and CDR2 are LNHDA and SQIVND (reference sequence). The CDR3 is 16 amino acids. Trimming shortened V by 5 bases and J by 4 bases, and 20 bases separated the two germline ends. CDR3 loop: CASSEPGHLGGTEAFF. CDR3 coding DNA: TGTGCCAGTAGTGAGCCGGGACACCTGGGGGGCACTGAAGCTTTCTTT.

The chain employs TRBV7-6 and TRBJ2-5; 7 bases align to TRBD2. Losses at the gene ends were 8 bases for V and 5 bases for J; bases not matched to a gene: 17. The CDR3 length is 16 residues. Germline V gives CDR1 SGHVS, CDR2 FNYEAQ. CDR3 residues: CASFPPTRRGGETQYF. The CDR3 nucleotides are TGTGCCAGCTTCCCCCCTACCCGGCGGGGAGGGGAGACCCAGTACTTC. The whole variable domain, filled in from reference TRBV7-6 and TRBJ2-5, reads GAGVSQSPRYKVTKRGQDVALRCDPISGHVSLYWYRQALGQGPEFLTYFNYEAQQDKSGLPNDRFSAERPEGSISTLTIQRTEQRDSAMYRCASFPPTRRGGETQYFGPGTRLLVL.

V and J are TRBV10-1 and TRBJ2-2; D possibly corresponds to TRBD2 (5 bases). From germline, CDR1 is WNHNN and CDR2 SYGVQD (reference sequence). V was pared by 10 bases and J by 7 bases, with 25 bases between. The CDR3 has 16 amino acids. CDR3 in amino acids: CATSPGISLSGGELFF. The CDR3 DNA reads TGCGCCACCTCCCCGGGGATTTCCTTGTCCGGCGGGGAGCTGTTTTTT.

This clonotype has a count of ten or more. The rearrangement links TRBV7-2 to TRBJ1-6; D not resolved. This CDR3 spans 13 amino acids. Germline V gene lookup returns CDR1 SGHTA and CDR2 FQGNSA. V lost 4 bases to trimming and J lost 9 bases, with 10 bases between them. CDR3 nucleotide sequence: TGTGCCAGCAGCTCATCGGAGGGTTCACCCCTCCACTTT. Translated: CASSSSEGSPLHF.

This clonotype was detected ten times or more. This rearrangement joins TRBV28 to TRBJ2-3; maybe TRBD2 (6 bases). Per the germline V gene, CDR1 is MDHEN and CDR2 is SYDVKM. V was clipped by 7 bases and J by 5 bases, with 19 bases between them. The CDR3 has 15 amino acids. This CDR3 is CASTNGRLVRDTQYF. CDR3 in DNA: TGTGCCAGCACTAATGGGAGGCTAGTGAGAGATACGCAGTATTTT.

This clonotype was detected only a few times. The chain joins TRBV28 to TRBJ2-3, with a tentative D call TRBD2 (5 bases). Trimming shortened V by 7 bases and J by 2 bases, and 16 bases separated the two germline ends. In germline, CDR1 is MDHEN, CDR2 SYDVKM. The CDR3 loop spans 15 amino acids. The CDR3 spells CASMGSQTDTDTQYF. The CDR3 nucleotides are TGTGCCAGCATGGGGAGCCAAACCGACACAGATACGCAGTATTTT.

The rearrangement uses TRBV19 and TRBJ1-2; D gene uncertain. This CDR3 is built from 14 residues. The V end lost 8 bases, the J end lost 0 bases, and 13 bases lay between the germline ends. Germline CDR1 LNHDA, CDR2 SQIVND (reference sequence). The CDR3 region is CASLNTQANYGYTF. The CDR3 coding sequence is TGTGCCAGTCTAAACACCCAAGCTAACTATGGCTACACCTTC.

There are many counts of this clonotype. The CDR3 is CASSVRDRETGELFF. CDR3 sequence (DNA): TGTGCCAGCAGTGTCCGGGACAGGGAAACCGGGGAGCTGTTTTTT. The rearrangement uses TRBV28 and TRBJ2-2, with 9 bases that match TRBD1. The CDR3 is 15 residues long. After removal of 5 bases from V and 5 bases from J, the junction contained 6 bases not matched to a gene. In germline, CDR1 is MDHEN, CDR2 SYDVKM.

For the CDR3, the DNA is TGTGCCAGCTCACCACCGGGAAGGCTCGCCTCTTACAATGAGCAGTTCTTC. Translated: CASSPPGRLASYNEQFF. The chain has TRBV18 and TRBJ2-1, with D unresolved. This CDR3 is built from 17 residues. Germline CDR1 reads KGHSH; CDR2 reads LQKENI. V was pared by 0 bases and J by 4 bases, with 16 bases between.

This clonotype was seen many times. The V call is TRBV7-2, the J call TRBJ1-4; D not certain. This CDR3 is 16 amino acids long. Germline V gene sequence: CDR1 SGHTA, CDR2 FQGNSA. V lost 5 bases and J lost 8, with 21 bases in between. CDR3 nucleotide sequence: TGTGCCAGCAGCCGCGTTACGGGCAGTGCGGGGGAAAAACTGTTTTTT. As protein: CASSRVTGSAGEKLFF. Looking up the rest from reference TRBV7-2 and TRBJ1-4 gives the full variable domain: GAGVSQSPSNKVTEKGKDVELRCDPISGHTALYWYRQSLGQGLEFLIYFQGNSAPDKSGLPSDRFSAERTGGSVSTLTIQRTQQEDSAVYLCASSRVTGSAGEKLFFGSGTQLSVL.

This clonotype was detected a few times. The V gene is TRBV4-2, the J gene TRBJ1-5; D ambiguous. This CDR3 region has 14 residues. From germline, CDR1 is LGHNA and CDR2 YNFKEQ. V lost 4 bases and J lost 6, with 13 bases in between. This CDR3 reads CASSPKGTSQPQHF. The CDR3 region has the DNA TGTGCCAGCAGCCCTAAGGGCACAAGTCAGCCCCAGCATTTT.

Many counts were recorded for this clonotype. The chain is built from TRBV28 and TRBJ1-1; D is ambiguous. The CDR3 is 13 amino acids. The germline V gene encodes CDR1 MDHEN and CDR2 SYDVKM. This CDR3 is CGSRRPPHTEAFF. The CDR3 bases are TGTGGCTCAAGACGGCCACCCCACACTGAAGCTTTCTTT.

The table lists this clonotype with many counts. The rearrangement links TRBV7-2 to TRBJ1-2, with 10 bases that match TRBD1. The CDR3 totals 14 residues. V was pared by 8 bases and J by 3 bases, with 6 bases of the junction left unmatched. Per the germline V gene, CDR1 is SGHTA and CDR2 is FQGNSA. CDR3 sequence: CASVLGQGDYGYTF. The CDR3 region has the DNA TGTGCCAGCGTCCTCGGACAGGGGGACTATGGCTACACCTTC.

Ten or more counts support this clonotype. The chain couples TRBV7-8 to TRBJ2-4; D remains ambiguous. Germline V gene sequence: CDR1 SGHVS, CDR2 FQNEAQ. V was trimmed by 5 bases and J by 0 bases, leaving 5 bases between them. The CDR3 contains 13 residues. CDR3 in amino acids: CASSNVAKNIQYF. CDR3 sequence (DNA): TGTGCCAGCAGCAACGTAGCCAAAAACATTCAGTACTTC.

This clonotype has a handful of counts. The chain couples TRBV12-3 or TRBV12-4 to TRBJ2-5, with no clear D. The CDR3 is made up of 11 amino acids. V was clipped by 6 bases and J by 5 bases, with 7 bases between them. The CDR3 coding sequence is TGTGCCAGCAGGGACGGGGAGACCCAGTACTTC. It translates to CASRDGETQYF.

This chain links TRBV11-1 with TRBJ2-1; D not certain. Germline CDR1 and CDR2: SGHAT and FQDESV (reference sequence). Deletions cut 5 bases from V and 9 bases from J, with 8 bases between. This CDR3 contains 11 residues. The CDR3 reads CASSRASEQFF. DNA for the CDR3: TGTGCCAGCAGCCGAGCTAGTGAGCAGTTCTTC.